This TCR beta chain originates from a study of T cell changes during pregnancy in multiple sclerosis. TCRdb keeps only in-frame clones here, not all; method: immunoSEQ multiplex PCR. This sample has some 31,000 clones; just over 90% occur once, and the top ten carry around 5.4%. Germline V gene data show CDR1 as SGHNT and CDR2 as YYREEE (reference sequence). Trimming took 1 base from V and 0 from J, leaving 7 bases between them. The CDR3 runs 14 residues. This material consisted of CD8+ T cells from peripheral blood mononuclear cells, taken before pregnancy. This receptor was identified in a female donor with multiple sclerosis, enrolled in a pregnancy study. The chain carries TRBV5-4 and TRBJ1-1; maybe TRBD1 (5 bases). CDR3 protein: CASSLTDMNTEAFF. CDR3 coding DNA: TGTGCCAGCAGCTTGACGGACATGAACACTGAAGCTTTCTTT.